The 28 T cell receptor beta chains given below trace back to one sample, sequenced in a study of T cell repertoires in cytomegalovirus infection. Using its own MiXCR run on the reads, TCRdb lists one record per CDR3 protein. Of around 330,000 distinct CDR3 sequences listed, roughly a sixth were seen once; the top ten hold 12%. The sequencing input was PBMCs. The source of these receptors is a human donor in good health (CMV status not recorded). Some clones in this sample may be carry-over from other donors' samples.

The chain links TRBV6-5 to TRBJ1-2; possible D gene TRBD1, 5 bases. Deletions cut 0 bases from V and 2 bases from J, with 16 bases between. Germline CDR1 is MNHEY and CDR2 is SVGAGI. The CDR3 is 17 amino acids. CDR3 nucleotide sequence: TGTGCCAGCAGTTACTCGAAGTTAACAGGACAAAACTATGGCTACACCTTC. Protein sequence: CASSYSKLTGQNYGYTF.

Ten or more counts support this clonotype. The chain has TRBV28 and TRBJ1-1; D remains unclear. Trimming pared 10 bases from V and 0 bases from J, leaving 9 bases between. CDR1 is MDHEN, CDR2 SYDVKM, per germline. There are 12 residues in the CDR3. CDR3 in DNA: TGTGCCACCGTACTCATGAACACTGAAGCTTTCTTT. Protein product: CATVLMNTEAFF.

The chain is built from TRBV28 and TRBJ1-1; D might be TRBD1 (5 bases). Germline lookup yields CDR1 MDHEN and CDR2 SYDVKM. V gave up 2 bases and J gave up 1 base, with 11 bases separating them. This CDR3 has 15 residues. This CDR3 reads CASSLLRGANTEAFF. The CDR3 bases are TGTGCCAGCAGTTTACTCCGCGGGGCGAACACTGAAGCTTTCTTT.

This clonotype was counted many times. The CDR3 is CATSRSTDYEQYF. CDR3 in DNA: TGTGCCACCAGCAGGTCCACGGATTACGAGCAGTACTTC. The chain joins TRBV15 to TRBJ2-7; D not resolved. CDR3 length equals 13 residues. Trimming took 3 bases from V and 4 from J, leaving 10 bases between them. In germline, CDR1 is LNHNV, CDR2 YYDKDF (reference sequence).

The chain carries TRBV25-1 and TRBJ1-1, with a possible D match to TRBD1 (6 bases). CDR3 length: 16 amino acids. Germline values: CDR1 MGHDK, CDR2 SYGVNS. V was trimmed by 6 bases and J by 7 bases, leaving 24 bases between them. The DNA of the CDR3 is TGTGCCAGCAGAGGGGGTGGCGGCAGCCTAAAAAGTGAAGCTTTCTTT. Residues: CASRGGGGSLKSEAFF.

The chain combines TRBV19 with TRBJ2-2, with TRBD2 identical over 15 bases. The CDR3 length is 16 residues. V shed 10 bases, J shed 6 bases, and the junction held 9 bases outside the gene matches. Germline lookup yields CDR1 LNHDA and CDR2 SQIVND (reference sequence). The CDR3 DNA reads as TGTGCCATTGGGACTAGCGGGGGGCGTCATCCCGGGGAGCTGTTTTTT. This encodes CAIGTSGGRHPGELFF.

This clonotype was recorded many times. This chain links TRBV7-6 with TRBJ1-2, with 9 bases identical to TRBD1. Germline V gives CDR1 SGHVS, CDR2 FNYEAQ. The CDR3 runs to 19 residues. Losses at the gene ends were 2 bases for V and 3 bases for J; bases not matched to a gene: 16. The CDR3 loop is CASSLTPPSTGGGHYGYTF. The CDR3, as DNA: TGTGCCAGCAGCTTAACCCCCCCTTCAACAGGGGGCGGTCACTATGGCTACACCTTC.

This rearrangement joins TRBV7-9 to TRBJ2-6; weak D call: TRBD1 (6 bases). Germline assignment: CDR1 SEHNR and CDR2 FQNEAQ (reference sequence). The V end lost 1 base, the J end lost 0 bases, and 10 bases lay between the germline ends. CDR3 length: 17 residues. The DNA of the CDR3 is TGTGCCAGCAGCTTAGTCCCACAGGGCTCTGGGGCCAACGTCCTGACTTTC. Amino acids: CASSLVPQGSGANVLTF.

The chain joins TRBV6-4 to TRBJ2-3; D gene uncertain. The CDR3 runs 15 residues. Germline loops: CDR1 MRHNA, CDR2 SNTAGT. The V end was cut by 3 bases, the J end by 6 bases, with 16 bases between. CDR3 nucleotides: TGTGCCAGCAGTGATTCGGCGAGCGCGGCGGATACGCAGTATTTT. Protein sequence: CASSDSASAADTQYF.

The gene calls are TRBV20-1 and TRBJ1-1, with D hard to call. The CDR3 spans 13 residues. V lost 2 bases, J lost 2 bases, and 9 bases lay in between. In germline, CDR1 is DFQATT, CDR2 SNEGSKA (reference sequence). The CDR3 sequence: CSARLPGNTEAFF. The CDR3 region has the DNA TGCAGTGCTAGATTGCCGGGAAACACTGAAGCTTTCTTT.

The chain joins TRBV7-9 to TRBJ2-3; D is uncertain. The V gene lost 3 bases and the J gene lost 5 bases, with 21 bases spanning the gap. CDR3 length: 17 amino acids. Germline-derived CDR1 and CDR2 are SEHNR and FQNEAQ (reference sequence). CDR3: CASSLSSFFGNGDTQYF. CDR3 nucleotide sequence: TGTGCCAGCAGCTTGAGTTCGTTCTTCGGAAACGGAGATACGCAGTATTTT.

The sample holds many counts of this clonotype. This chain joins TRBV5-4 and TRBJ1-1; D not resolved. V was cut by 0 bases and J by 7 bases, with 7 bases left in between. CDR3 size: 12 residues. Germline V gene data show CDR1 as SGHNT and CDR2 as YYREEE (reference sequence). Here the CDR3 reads CASSLDAGEAFF. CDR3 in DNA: TGTGCCAGCAGCTTGGATGCGGGTGAAGCTTTCTTT.

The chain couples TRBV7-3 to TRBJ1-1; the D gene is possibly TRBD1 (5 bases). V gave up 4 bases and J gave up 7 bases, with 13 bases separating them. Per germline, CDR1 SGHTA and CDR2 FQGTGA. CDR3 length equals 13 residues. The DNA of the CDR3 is TGTGCCAGCAGCTCCGGGGACGGTATTGAAGCTTTCTTT. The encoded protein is CASSSGDGIEAFF.

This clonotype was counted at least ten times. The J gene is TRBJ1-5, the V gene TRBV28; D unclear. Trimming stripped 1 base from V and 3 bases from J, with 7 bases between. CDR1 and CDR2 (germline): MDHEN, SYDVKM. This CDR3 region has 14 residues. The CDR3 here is CASSLSVANQPQHF. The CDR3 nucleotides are TGTGCCAGCAGTTTATCGGTTGCCAATCAGCCCCAGCATTTT.

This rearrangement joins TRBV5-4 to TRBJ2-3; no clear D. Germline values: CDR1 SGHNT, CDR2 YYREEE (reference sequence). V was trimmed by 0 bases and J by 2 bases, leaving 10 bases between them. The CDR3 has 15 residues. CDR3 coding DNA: TGTGCCAGCAGCTTGGCAGGAAACCCCACAGATACGCAGTATTTT. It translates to CASSLAGNPTDTQYF.

DNA for the CDR3: TGTGCCAGCAGCGGACGGGGTAGGGAGCAGTTCTTC. It yields the protein CASSGRGREQFF. The V call is TRBV5-6, the J call TRBJ2-1; D perhaps matches TRBD2 (5 bases). Looked up from germline, CDR1 is SGHDT and CDR2 is YYEEEE. Trimming stripped 4 bases from V and 10 bases from J, with 12 bases between. This CDR3 is 12 amino acids long. The entire variable domain, with the rest obtained from reference TRBV5-6 and TRBJ2-1, is as follows: DAGVTQSPTHLIKTRGQQVTLRCSPKSGHDTVSWYQQALGQGPQFIFQYYEEEERQRGNFPDRFSGHQFPNYSSELNVNALLLGDSALYLCASSGRGREQFFGPGTRLTVL.

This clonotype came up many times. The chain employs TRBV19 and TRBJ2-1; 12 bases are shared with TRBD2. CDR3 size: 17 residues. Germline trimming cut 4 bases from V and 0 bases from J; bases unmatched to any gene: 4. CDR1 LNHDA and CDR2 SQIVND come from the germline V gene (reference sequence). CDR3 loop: CASSNGLAGNSYNEQFF. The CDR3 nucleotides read TGTGCCAGTAGTAACGGACTAGCGGGGAACTCCTACAATGAGCAGTTCTTC.

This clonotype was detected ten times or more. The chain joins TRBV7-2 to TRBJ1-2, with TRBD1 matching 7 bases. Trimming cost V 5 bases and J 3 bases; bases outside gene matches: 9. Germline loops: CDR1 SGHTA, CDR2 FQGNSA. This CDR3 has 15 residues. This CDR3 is CASSPPGTAYYGYTF. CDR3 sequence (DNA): TGTGCCAGCAGCCCCCCCGGGACAGCATACTATGGCTACACCTTC.

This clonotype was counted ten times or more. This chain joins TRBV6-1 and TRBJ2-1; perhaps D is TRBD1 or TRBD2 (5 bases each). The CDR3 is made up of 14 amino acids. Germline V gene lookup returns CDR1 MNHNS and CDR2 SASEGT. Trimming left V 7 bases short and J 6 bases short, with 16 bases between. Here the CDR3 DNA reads TGTGCCAGCACCGGCCAGGGAGTGGGCAATGAGCAGTTCTTC. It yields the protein CASTGQGVGNEQFF.

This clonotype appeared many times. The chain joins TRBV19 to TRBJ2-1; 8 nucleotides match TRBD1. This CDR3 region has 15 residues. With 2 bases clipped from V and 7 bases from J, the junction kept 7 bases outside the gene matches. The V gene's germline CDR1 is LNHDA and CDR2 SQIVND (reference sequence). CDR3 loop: CASSIWQGAANEQFF. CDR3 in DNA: TGTGCCAGTAGTATATGGCAGGGGGCTGCGAATGAGCAGTTCTTC.

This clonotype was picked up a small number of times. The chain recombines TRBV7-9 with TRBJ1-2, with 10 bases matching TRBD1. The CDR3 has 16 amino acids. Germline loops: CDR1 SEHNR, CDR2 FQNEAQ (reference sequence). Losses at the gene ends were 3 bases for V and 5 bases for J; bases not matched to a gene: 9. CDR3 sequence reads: CASSFGWDRGEYGYTF. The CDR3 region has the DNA TGTGCCAGCAGCTTCGGCTGGGACAGGGGTGAATATGGCTACACCTTC.

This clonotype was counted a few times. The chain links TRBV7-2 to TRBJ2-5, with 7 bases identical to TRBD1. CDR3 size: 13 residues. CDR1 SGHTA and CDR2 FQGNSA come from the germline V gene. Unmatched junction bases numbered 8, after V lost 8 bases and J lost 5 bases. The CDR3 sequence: CASGTVGGETQYF. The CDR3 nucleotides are TGTGCCAGCGGGACAGTGGGTGGGGAGACCCAGTACTTC.

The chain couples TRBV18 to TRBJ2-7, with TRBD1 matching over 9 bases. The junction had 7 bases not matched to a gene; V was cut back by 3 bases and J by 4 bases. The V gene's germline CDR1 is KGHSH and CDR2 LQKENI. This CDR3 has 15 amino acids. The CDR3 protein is CASSPPGQGGYEQYF. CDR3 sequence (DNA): TGTGCCAGCTCACCCCCGGGACAGGGTGGATACGAGCAGTACTTC.

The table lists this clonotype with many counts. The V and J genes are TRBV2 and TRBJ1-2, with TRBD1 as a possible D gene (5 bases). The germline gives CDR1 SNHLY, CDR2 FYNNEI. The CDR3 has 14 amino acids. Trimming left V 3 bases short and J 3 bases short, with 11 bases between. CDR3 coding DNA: TGTGCCAGCAGTGAGACAGAATCAGACTATGGCTACACCTTC. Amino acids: CASSETESDYGYTF.

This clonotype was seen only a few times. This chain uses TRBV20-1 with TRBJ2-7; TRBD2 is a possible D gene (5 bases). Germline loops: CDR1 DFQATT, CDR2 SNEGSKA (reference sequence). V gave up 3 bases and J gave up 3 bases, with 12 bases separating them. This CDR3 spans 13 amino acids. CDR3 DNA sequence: TGCAGTGCTAGCCCCGGGATTAGCTACGAGCAGTACTTC. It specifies CSASPGISYEQYF.

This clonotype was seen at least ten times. The CDR3, as DNA: TGCGCCAGCAGCTTGGCCAGAGCGGACACCGGGGAGCTGTTTTTT. Translated, it gives CASSLARADTGELFF. The chain employs TRBV5-1 and TRBJ2-2; perhaps TRBD2 as D (5 bases). This CDR3 comprises 15 residues. Germline lookup yields CDR1 SGHRS and CDR2 YFSETQ. The V and J ends lost 0 bases and 3 bases respectively, with 9 bases between them.

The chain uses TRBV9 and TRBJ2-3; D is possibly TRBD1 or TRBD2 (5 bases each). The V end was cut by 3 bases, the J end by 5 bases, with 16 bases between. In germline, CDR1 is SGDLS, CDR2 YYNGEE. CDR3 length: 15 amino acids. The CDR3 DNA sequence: TGTGCCAGCAGCGCCGAGGGGACCGCCGGAGATACGCAGTATTTT. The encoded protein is CASSAEGTAGDTQYF.

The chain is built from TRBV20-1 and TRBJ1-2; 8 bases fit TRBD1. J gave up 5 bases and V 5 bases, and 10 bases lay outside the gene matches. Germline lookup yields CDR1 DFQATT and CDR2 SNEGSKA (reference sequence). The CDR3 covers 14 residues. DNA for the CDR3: TGCAGTGCTGTCCAGGGGGCAGGTTCGTATGGCTACACCTTC. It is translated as CSAVQGAGSYGYTF.